This is a list of T cell receptor beta chains from one sample in a study of blood T cell repertoires in COVID-19. Sequencing was performed with immunoSEQ multiplex PCR; in TCRdb, only in-frame clones are kept and a portion is missing. The sample has 200,000 to 250,000 clones, 85% seen once. Specimen: PBMCs or T cells enriched from blood (not recorded which). The receptors come from a man aged 35 to 55 who had recovered from COVID-19. Both conserved end residues are part of each CDR3. A D gene is named only where the DNA matches it firmly. Expanded clones are given a class, and other clones once, few, many or no size at all.

CASSDPLALLETQYF,TGTGCCAGCAGCGACCCCCTAGCTCTGTTAGAGACCCAGTACTTC,TRBJ2-5,TRBV6-5,NA,NA
CASSQTGSNQPQHF,TGTGCCAGCAGCCAAACGGGTAGCAATCAGCCCCAGCATTTT,TRBJ1-5,TRBV3-1/TRBV3-2,NA,NA
CASRYTGLAGNEQYF,TGTGCCAGTAGGTACACCGGACTAGCGGGAAACGAGCAGTACTTC,TRBJ2-7,TRBV19,TRBD2,NA
CASSQAASGGYNEQFF,TGTGCCAGCAGCCAAGCAGCCAGCGGAGGATACAATGAGCAGTTCTTC,TRBJ2-1,TRBV4-2,NA,once
CASSLAWLAKNEQFF,TGTGCCAGCAGCTTAGCTTGGCTAGCGAAAAATGAGCAGTTCTTC,TRBJ2-1,TRBV11-1,NA,NA
CASGRQGTFYGYTF,TGTGCCAGCGGACGACAGGGAACCTTCTATGGCTACACCTTC,TRBJ1-2,TRBV7-9,TRBD1,NA
CASSSTGQISGNTIYF,TGCGCCAGCAGCTCCACGGGACAAATCTCTGGAAACACCATATATTTT,TRBJ1-3,TRBV5-1,NA,NA
CAWSKGLNTEAFF,TGTGCCTGGAGTAAGGGGCTGAACACTGAAGCTTTCTTT,TRBJ1-1,TRBV30,NA,NA
CASSLSGLAFTGELFF,TGTGCCAGCAGCCTATCAGGGTTAGCCTTCACCGGGGAGCTGTTTTTT,TRBJ2-2,TRBV14,NA,NA
CASSLAVGGNTEAFF,TGTGCCAGCAGCTTAGCCGTGGGGGGGAACACTGAAGCTTTCTTT,TRBJ1-1,TRBV7-9,NA,NA
CASSPGTGSNEQYF,TGTGCCAGCAGCCCCGGGACAGGGTCCAACGAGCAGTACTTC,TRBJ2-7,TRBV7-3,TRBD1,NA
CASRHRGENTEAFF,TGCGCCAGCAGGCACAGGGGGGAGAACACTGAAGCTTTCTTT,TRBJ1-1,TRBV5-1,TRBD1,NA
CASSDVGGALEKLFF,TGTGCCAGTAGTGATGTCGGCGGGGCCCTAGAAAAACTGTTTTTT,TRBJ1-4,TRBV19,NA,few
CASSPFGTGGAGYTF,TGTGCCAGCAGCCCCTTTGGGACAGGGGGGGCTGGCTACACCTTC,TRBJ1-2,TRBV3-1/TRBV3-2,TRBD1,NA
CASSFQTGSTDTQYF,TGTGCCAGCAGTTTCCAGACAGGAAGCACAGATACGCAGTATTTT,TRBJ2-3,TRBV28,NA,NA